The 8 T cell receptor beta chains reported below all come from one sample, sequenced in a study of radiation and T cells in renal cell carcinoma. Sequencing used immunoSEQ multiplex PCR; TCRdb keeps in-frame clones, though not all of them. The sample consists of around 64,000 clones, roughly 79% of them appearing once. The time point was: baseline pretreatment blood. The treatment is: 15 Gy SBRT to primary tumor, nephrectomy 4 weeks later. Sequenced material: blood, taken from a patient whose treatment included radiotherapy and nephrectomy. Receptor source: a man aged 60 to 69 with renal cell carcinoma.

The rearrangement links TRBV6-1 to TRBJ2-7; 8 nucleotides match TRBD1. Germline V gene data show CDR1 as MNHNS and CDR2 as SASEGT. The CDR3 is 13 residues long. The trim removed 5 bases at V and 6 bases at J, leaving 6 bases unmatched. In nucleotides, the CDR3 is TGTGCCAGCAGTTTGGGACAGGTATTCGAGCAGTACTTC. Translated: CASSLGQVFEQYF.

The gene calls are TRBV19 and TRBJ1-6, with 11 positions matching TRBD1. V was pared by 4 bases and J by 7 bases, with 0 bases of the junction left unmatched. Per the germline V gene, CDR1 is LNHDA and CDR2 is SQIVND (reference sequence). The CDR3 is 14 amino acids. The CDR3 loop is CASSRDRGNSPLHF. CDR3 bases: TGTGCCAGTAGTAGGGACAGGGGGAATTCACCCCTCCACTTT.

The chain joins TRBV23-1 to TRBJ2-1; TRBD2 matches 12 bases. TRBV23-1 falls under the ORF class, with uncertain function. The CDR3 has 17 amino acids. V dropped 3 bases and J dropped 9; count of bases not matched to a gene: 12. The CDR3 spells CASSQAASGRVRSEQFF. The CDR3 DNA follows: TGCGCCAGCAGTCAGGCGGCTAGCGGGAGGGTTAGGAGTGAGCAGTTCTTC.

The rearrangement links TRBV6-6 to TRBJ2-2; D remains ambiguous. The V gene lost 11 bases and the J gene lost 2 bases, with 12 bases spanning the gap. Germline V gene lookup returns CDR1 MNHNY and CDR2 SVGAGI (reference sequence). The CDR3 sequence is 13 residues long. CDR3 DNA: TGTGCCTCACAAAAAACTAACACCGGGGAGCTGTTTTTT. This translates into CASQKTNTGELFF.

The chain couples TRBV2 to TRBJ1-5; no firm D call. The CDR3 loop spans 13 amino acids. V was cut by 7 bases and J by 0 bases, with 7 bases left in between. Germline loops: CDR1 SNHLY, CDR2 FYNNEI. CDR3 protein: CASNDDSNQPQHF. The CDR3 DNA reads as TGTGCCAGCAATGACGATAGCAATCAGCCCCAGCATTTT.

This clone was seen only once. V usage is TRBV5-8 and J usage is TRBJ2-5, with D possibly being TRBD1 or TRBD2 (5 bases each). The germline CDR1 and CDR2 sequences are SGHTS and YDEGEE. With 7 bases removed from V and 7 bases from J, the gap between germline ends came to 17 bases. The CDR3 length is 13 residues. CDR3 loop: CASSGPPLWTQYF. DNA for the CDR3: TGTGCCAGCTCGGGACCCCCCCTGTGGACCCAGTACTTC.

For the CDR3, the DNA is TGTGCCAGCAGTTTATCGATGGGACTAACCTACGAGCAGTACGTC. Protein product: CASSLSMGLTYEQYV. This chain connects TRBV27 to TRBJ2-7, with 7 positions matching TRBD2. The germline V gene encodes CDR1 MNHEY and CDR2 SMNVEV (reference sequence). The CDR3 loop spans 15 amino acids. After removal of 0 bases from V and 2 bases from J, the junction contained 4 bases not matched to a gene.

The V and J genes are TRBV30 and TRBJ2-1, with 10 bases matching TRBD2. The V and J ends lost 4 bases and 0 bases, in that order; junction bases with no gene match: 9. CDR1 is GTSNPN and CDR2 is SVGIG in the germline V gene (reference sequence). The CDR3 consists of 17 residues. DNA for the CDR3: TGTGCCTGGAACCTGGACGGACTAGCGGCCTCCTACAATGAGCAGTTCTTC. Amino acids: CAWNLDGLAASYNEQFF.